This T cell receptor beta chain comes out of a study of blood T cell repertoires in COVID-19. Study-level information: PBMCs, B-cell-depleted T cells, or T cells were the source of the cDNA or gDNA that made up the material.

CDR3 length equals 14 residues. The germline CDR1 and CDR2 sequences are MDHEN and SYDVKM. Trimming removed 4 bases from V and 8 bases from J, with 14 bases in between. Original processing notes: Researchers report that nucleated cell counts were estimated from reference gene primer amplification. The repertoire was sequenced with immunoSEQ multiplex PCR; TCRdb's copy has only in-frame clones and lacks some. V and J calls and clone size are as listed in that table; D and trimming were resolved from the DNA. The table includes roughly 100,000 clones, roughly 87% detected once. Source material: peripheral blood. The clonotype comes from a man aged 45-65 years in a cohort sampled during active COVID-19. This chain links TRBV28 with TRBJ1-4, with D perhaps matching TRBD1 (5 bases). The CDR3 sequence: CASSSQGPREKLFF. The CDR3 DNA is TGTGCCAGCAGTTCGCAGGGCCCTAGGGAAAAACTGTTTTTT.